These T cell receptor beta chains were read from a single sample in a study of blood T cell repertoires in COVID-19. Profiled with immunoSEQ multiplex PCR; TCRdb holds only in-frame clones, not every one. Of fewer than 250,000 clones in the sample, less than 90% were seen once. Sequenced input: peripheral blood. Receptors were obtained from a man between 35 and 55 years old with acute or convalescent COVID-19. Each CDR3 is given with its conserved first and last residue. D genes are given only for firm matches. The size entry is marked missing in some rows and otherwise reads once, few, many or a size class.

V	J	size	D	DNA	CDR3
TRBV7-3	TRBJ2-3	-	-	TGTGCCAGCAGCCTAACCCCCCTGGTCGGGGTTACGCAGTATTTT	CASSLTPLVGVTQYF
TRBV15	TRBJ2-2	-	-	TGTGCCACCAGCAGAGATCAGGACAGCCTTAACACCGGGGAGCTGTTTTTT	CATSRDQDSLNTGELFF
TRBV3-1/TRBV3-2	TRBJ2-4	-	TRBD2	TGTGCCAGCAGCCAAGATCCCTCTAGCGGGAGGGCCGAGGCGGAAGCCAAAAACATTCAGTACTTC	CASSQDPSSGRAEAEAKNIQYF
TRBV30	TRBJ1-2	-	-	TGTGCCTGGAACAGCTATGGCTACACCTTC	CAWNSYGYTF
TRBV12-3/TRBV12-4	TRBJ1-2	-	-	TGTGCCAGCAGTTTTAATGGGGAGGCTGGCTACACCTTC	CASSFNGEAGYTF
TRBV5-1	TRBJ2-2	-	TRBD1	TGCGCCAGCAGAACCGGGACAGTTGACACCGGGGAGCTGTTTTTT	CASRTGTVDTGELFF
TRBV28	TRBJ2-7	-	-	TGTGCCAGCAGCCCGAACAGGGAAGGCGAGCAGTACTTC	CASSPNREGEQYF
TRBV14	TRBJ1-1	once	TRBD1	TGTGCCAGCAGCAGGGGGACAGGTAACACTGAAGCTTTCTTT	CASSRGTGNTEAFF
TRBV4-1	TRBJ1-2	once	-	TGCGCCAGCAGCCAAGAATGGGGGGGATTTCTTGACGATGGCTACACCTTC	CASSQEWGGFLDDGYTF
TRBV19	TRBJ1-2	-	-	TGTGCCAGTAGCCCTGACACAGACAACTATGGCTACACCTTC	CASSPDTDNYGYTF
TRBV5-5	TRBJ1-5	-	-	TGTGCCAGCAGCTTAGGGGGTGCAGACAGGCTAATAGATAGCAATCAGCCCCAGCATTTT	CASSLGGADRLIDSNQPQHF
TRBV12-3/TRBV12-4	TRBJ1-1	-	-	TGTGCCAGCAGTCCCCCGGGGTTCAATGAAGCTTTCTTT	CASSPPGFNEAFF
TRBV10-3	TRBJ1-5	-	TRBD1	TGTGCCATCAGTCAAACAGGGGCCAGTCAGCCCCAGCATTTT	CAISQTGASQPQHF
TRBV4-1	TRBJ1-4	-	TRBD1	TGCGCCAGCAGCCTCTGGTTCAGGGGGGTTAATGAAAAACTGTTTTTT	CASSLWFRGVNEKLFF
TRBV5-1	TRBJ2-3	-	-	TGCGCCAGCAGCTTGGATCCTAGCTCGGATACGCAGTATTTT	CASSLDPSSDTQYF
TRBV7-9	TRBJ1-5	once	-	TGTGCCAGCAGCTTAGGACAAGTTAATCAGCCCCAGCATTTT	CASSLGQVNQPQHF
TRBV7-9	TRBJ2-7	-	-	TGTGCCAGCAGTCCCGCCTACGAGCAGTACTTC	CASSPAYEQYF
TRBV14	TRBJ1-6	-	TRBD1	TGTGCCAGCAGCCGGGACAGGGGCAGGGATTCACCCCTCCACTTT	CASSRDRGRDSPLHF
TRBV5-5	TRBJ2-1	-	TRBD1	TGTGCCAGCAGCCCCGGGACAGGGGGCTCCTACAATGAGCAGTTCTTC	CASSPGTGGSYNEQFF
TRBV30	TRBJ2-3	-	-	TGTGCCTGGTCAACCGGAGACGGAAGCACAGATACGCAGTATTTT	CAWSTGDGSTDTQYF
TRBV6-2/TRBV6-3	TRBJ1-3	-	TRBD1	TGTGCCAGCAGCCAAGACAGGGGGCTTGGAAACACCATATATTTT	CASSQDRGLGNTIYF
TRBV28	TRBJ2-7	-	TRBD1	TGTGCCAGCAGTTCAACCTCCCAGGACAGGAGCACCTACGAGCAGTACTTC	CASSSTSQDRSTYEQYF
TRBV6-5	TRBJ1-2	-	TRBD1	TGTGCCAGCATGGGACAGGGCGGTGATTTCTATGGCTACACCTTC	CASMGQGGDFYGYTF
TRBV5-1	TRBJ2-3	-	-	TGCGCCAGCAGCTTGGGGCAGGGGGGAACAGATACGCAGTATTTT	CASSLGQGGTDTQYF
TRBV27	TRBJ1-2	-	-	TGTGCCAGCAGTCGAGGGTCCCCCCTCTATGGCTACACCTTC	CASSRGSPLYGYTF
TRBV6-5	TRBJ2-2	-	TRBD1	TGTGCCAGCAGTAACCGGGACAGGGCGGACGGGGAGCTGTTTTTT	CASSNRDRADGELFF
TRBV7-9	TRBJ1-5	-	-	TGTGCCAGCAGTGGTACCGGGACAAATCAGCCCCAGCATTTT	CASSGTGTNQPQHF
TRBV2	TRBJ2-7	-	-	TGTGCCAGCAGTGATGGGGCAGGGGGGCCCACGGGGGAGCAGTACTTC	CASSDGAGGPTGEQYF
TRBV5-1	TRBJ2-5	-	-	TGCGCCAGCAGCTTGGAAAGGGGCACCAACCAAGAGACCCAGTACTTC	CASSLERGTNQETQYF
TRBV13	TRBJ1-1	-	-	TGTGCCAGCACCTTAACTGTGGGGGGGCGAGGAGGAGCTTTCTTT	CASTLTVGGRGGAFF
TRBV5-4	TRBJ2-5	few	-	TGTGCCAGCAGCTGGGGGACCGGACAGCAAGAGACCCAGTACTTC	CASSWGTGQQETQYF
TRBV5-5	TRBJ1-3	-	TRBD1	TGTGCCAGCAGCTGGACAGGGGGCTTTGGAAACACCATATATTTT	CASSWTGGFGNTIYF
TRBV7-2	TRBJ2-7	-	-	TGTGCCAGCAGCTTCCCGACACCCCTTGAGCAGTACTTC	CASSFPTPLEQYF
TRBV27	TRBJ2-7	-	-	TGTGCCAGCAGTTTAATACCCGGTTCGGGGTTCTACGAGCAGTACTTC	CASSLIPGSGFYEQYF
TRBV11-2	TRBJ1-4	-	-	TGTGCCAGCAGCCCAAGCGGGAGGGGTCGGACTAATGAAAAACTGTTTTTT	CASSPSGRGRTNEKLFF
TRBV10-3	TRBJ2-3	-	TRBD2	TGTGCCATCAGGCCTAGCGGGGGGAAGGTGGATACGCAGTATTTT	CAIRPSGGKVDTQYF
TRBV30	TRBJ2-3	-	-	TGTGCCTGGACTCGAATGACAGAGAGCACAGATACGCAGTATTTT	CAWTRMTESTDTQYF
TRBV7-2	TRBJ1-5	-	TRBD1	TGTGCCAGCAGCATGGGGCAGGGGGCAGGTCAGCCCCAGCATTTT	CASSMGQGAGQPQHF
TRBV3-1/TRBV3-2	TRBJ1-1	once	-	TGTGCCAGCAGAGACGACAGGCCGAACACTGAAGCTTTCTTT	CASRDDRPNTEAFF
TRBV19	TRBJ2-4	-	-	TGTGCCAGTAGTATAAAGCCCTCGACTGAGCTAGCCAAAAACATTCAGTACTTC	CASSIKPSTELAKNIQYF
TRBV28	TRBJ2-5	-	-	TGTGCCAGCAGACCCCGAGGCCTCGGCGATTCAGAGACCCAGTACTTC	CASRPRGLGDSETQYF
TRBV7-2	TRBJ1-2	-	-	TGTGCCAGCAGCTTAGACAGCAACTATGGCTACACCTTC	CASSLDSNYGYTF
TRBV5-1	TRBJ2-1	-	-	TGCGCCAGCAGCCGAAACGCGGGGGCCGAGGAGCAGTTCTTC	CASSRNAGAEEQFF
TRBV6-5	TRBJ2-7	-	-	TGTGCCAGCAGTTACTCGGCCAGGCTACGCGAGCAGTACTTC	CASSYSARLREQYF
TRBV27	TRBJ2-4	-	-	TGTGCCAGCAGGGGAGCAGCCAAAAACATTCAGTACTTC	CASRGAAKNIQYF
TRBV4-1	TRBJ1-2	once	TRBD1	TGCGCCAGCAGCCCACGACAGGGTTCAGGCTATGGCTACACCTTC	CASSPRQGSGYGYTF
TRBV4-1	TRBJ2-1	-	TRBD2	TGCGCCAGCAGCCAAGATTCCGGGACTAGCCGCTTCTTC	CASSQDSGTSRFF
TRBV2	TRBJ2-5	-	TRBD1	TGTGCCAGCATCTTGGACAGGGGAGAGACCCAGTACTTC	CASILDRGETQYF
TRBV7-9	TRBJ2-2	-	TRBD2	TGTGCCAGTACAGCGGGGGTGAACACCGGGGAGCTGTTTTTT	CASTAGVNTGELFF
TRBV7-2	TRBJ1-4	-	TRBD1	TGTGCCAGCAGCGACCGACCACTGACAGGGGAAGCCAGGGGGGAAAAACTGTTTTTT	CASSDRPLTGEARGEKLFF
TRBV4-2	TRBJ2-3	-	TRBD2	TGTGCCAGCAGCCAAACAATAGCGGGAGGTGCAGATACGCAGTATTTT	CASSQTIAGGADTQYF